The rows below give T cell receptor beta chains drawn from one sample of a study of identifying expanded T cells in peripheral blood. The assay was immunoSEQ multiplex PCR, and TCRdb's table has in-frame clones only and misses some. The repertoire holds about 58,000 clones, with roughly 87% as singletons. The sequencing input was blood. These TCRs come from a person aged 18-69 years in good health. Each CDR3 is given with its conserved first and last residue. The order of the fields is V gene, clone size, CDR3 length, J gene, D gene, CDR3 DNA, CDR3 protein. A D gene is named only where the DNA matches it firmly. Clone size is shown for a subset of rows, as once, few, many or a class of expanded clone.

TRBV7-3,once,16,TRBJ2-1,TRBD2,TGTGCCAGCAGCTTAATAGCGGGACCCTCTGACAATGAGCAGTTCTTC,CASSLIAGPSDNEQFF
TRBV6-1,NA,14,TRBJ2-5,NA,TGTGCCAGCAGTGCGTGGGGCCCTCAAGAGACCCAGTACTTC,CASSAWGPQETQYF
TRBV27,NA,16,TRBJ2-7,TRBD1,TGTGCCAGCAGTGGGGGACAGGGTTTCTCCTACTCCGAGCAGTACTTC,CASSGGQGFSYSEQYF
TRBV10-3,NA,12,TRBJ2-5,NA,TGTGCCATCGGTCAGGGGAGAGAGACCCAGTACTTC,CAIGQGRETQYF
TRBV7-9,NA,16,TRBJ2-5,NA,TGTGCCAGCAGCCCCCTGAGTTCGGGGGGCGGGGAGACCCAGTACTTC,CASSPLSSGGGETQYF
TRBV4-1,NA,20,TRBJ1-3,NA,TGCGCCAGCAGCCGCCCCGGTGCCGGGCCCCTCAGGACCTCTGGAAACACCATATATTTT,CASSRPGAGPLRTSGNTIYF
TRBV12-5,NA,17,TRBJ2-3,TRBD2,TGTGCTAGTGGTTTGGGAGGGAGGACTAGTCTCACAGATACGCAGTATTTT,CASGLGGRTSLTDTQYF
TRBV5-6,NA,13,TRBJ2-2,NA,TGTGCCAGCAGCTTGGCTTACACCGGGGAGCTGTTTTTT,CASSLAYTGELFF
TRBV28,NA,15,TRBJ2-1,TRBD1,TGTGCCAGCAGTTCACCTCTGACAGGGGGCCGGGAGCAGTTCTTC,CASSSPLTGGREQFF
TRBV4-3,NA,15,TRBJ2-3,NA,TGCGCCAGCAGCCAGGAGGGACGGTACACAGATACGCAGTATTTT,CASSQEGRYTDTQYF
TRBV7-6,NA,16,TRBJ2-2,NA,TGTGCCAGCAGCTTAGTGGTGGGGGCTAACACCGGGGAGCTGTTTTTT,CASSLVVGANTGELFF
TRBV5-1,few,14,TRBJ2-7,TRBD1,TGCGCCAGCAGCCGGGACAGTCAGGGGTCCGAGCAGTACTTC,CASSRDSQGSEQYF
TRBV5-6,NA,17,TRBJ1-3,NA,TGTGCCAGCAGCCCTTACGCGGACTTCTCCTCTGGAAACACCATATATTTT,CASSPYADFSSGNTIYF
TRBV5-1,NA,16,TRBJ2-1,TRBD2,TGCGCCAGCAGATTCATCCTAGCGGGGGGCCAGGATGAGCAGTTCTTC,CASRFILAGGQDEQFF
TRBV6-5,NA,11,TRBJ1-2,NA,TGTGCCAGTAGGGATGACTATGGCTACACCTTC,CASRDDYGYTF